The present TCR beta chain was sequenced within a study of blood T cell repertoires in COVID-19. Looking at the study overall: COVID-19 samples from acute and convalescent phases originated in the United States, Italy and Spain. From T cells, B-cell-depleted T cells, or PBMCs came the material, which was cDNA or gDNA.

The trim removed 8 bases at V and 1 base at J, leaving 10 bases unmatched. CDR3 length: 16 amino acids. The germline CDR1 and CDR2 sequences are SGHVS and FQNEAQ. Original processing methods: From reference gene primer amplification, estimates of nucleated cell counts were derived. TCRdb's copy holds only in-frame clones and misses some; the assay was immunoSEQ multiplex PCR. From that table come the V and J calls and clone size; the DNA was used to work out D and trimming. The table lists roughly 380,000 clones, approximately 89% of them singletons. The gene calls are TRBV7-8 and TRBJ1-2; 10 nucleotides agree with TRBD1. Sequenced material: peripheral blood. The sequence derives from a woman aged 60-75 years with COVID-19, enrolled during active disease. The chain's CDR3 is CASGPGQGRVNYGYTF. CDR3 DNA: TGTGCCAGCGGACCGGGACAGGGGAGGGTTAACTATGGCTACACCTTC.